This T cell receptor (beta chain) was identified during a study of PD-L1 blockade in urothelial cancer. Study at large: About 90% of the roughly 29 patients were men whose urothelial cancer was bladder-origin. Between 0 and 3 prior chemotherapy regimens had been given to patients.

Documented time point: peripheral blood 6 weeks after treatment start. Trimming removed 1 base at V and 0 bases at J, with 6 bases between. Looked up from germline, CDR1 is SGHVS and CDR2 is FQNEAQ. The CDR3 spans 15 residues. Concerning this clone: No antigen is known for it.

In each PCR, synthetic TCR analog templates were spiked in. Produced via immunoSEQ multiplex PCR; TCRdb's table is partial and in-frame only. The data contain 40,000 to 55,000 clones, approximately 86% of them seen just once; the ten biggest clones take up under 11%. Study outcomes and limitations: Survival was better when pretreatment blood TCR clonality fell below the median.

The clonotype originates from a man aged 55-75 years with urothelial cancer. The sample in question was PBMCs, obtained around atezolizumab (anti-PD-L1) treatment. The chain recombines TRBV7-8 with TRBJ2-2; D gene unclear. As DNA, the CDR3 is TGTGCCAGCAGCTTAGTTTCAGCGAACACCGGGGAGCTGTTTTTT. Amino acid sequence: CASSLVSANTGELFF.